Listed here is a single T cell receptor beta chain. No cognate antigen has been identified for it. Base qualities are not provided; no much larger clone lies one nucleotide away. This specimen belongs to a study of metastatic and nonmetastatic thyroid tumors (TCRdb year 2020). Study-level background: Repertoires from peripheral blood and from tumor or nodule tissue samples of malignant and benign thyroid patients were compared.

No patient had received any treatment before thyroid surgery. Patient clinical samples collected from 2012 to 2018 were retrospectively analysed using T-cell receptor beta sequencing. The library was produced with PCR. Sequencing used an Illumina HiSeq 4000. The TCR beta-chain CDR3 region of each patient was profiled by high-throughput sequencing. The authors' pipeline ran thus. A classifier to discriminate distant-metastatic papillary thyroid cancer patients was built from CDR3 differences across clinicopathological groups. To measure repertoire diversity the researchers used the Shannon index, while the Morisita-Horn index served to gauge how similar the tumor and blood repertoires were. Through fastp at Q25 and MiXCR, TCRdb rebuilt clones from the public reads, retaining in-frame beta chains. TCRdb, rather than the study authors, made the V and J calls. For this sample the table gives 6,100 or so clones, of which approximately 31% were detected only once. The top ten hold roughly 37% of the sample.

Findings and caveats that apply to the study as a whole: In both blood and tumor samples, TCR beta diversity was reported to be significantly higher in malignant tumors than in benign nodules.

The germline V gene gives CDR1 as SGHAT and CDR2 as FQNNGV. The CDR3 holds 13 amino acids from the cysteine to the phenylalanine. Here the CDR3 DNA is all that survives: 39 bases in frame from base 1. Relative to germline, V is missing 4 bases and J is missing 1 base, with 1 base of the junction outside any gene match. Here the chain combines TRBV11-2 and TRBJ2-7, with 7 middle bases fitting TRBD1. Sequenced sample: adjacent normal tissue. This clonotype originated in a male donor with papillary thyroid cancer or a benign thyroid nodule (not recorded which). Some clones in this sample may be carry-over from other donors' samples. The sequenced DNA is TGTGCCAGCAGCTGGGACAGATCCTACGAGCAGTACTTC. Its coded protein is CASSWDRSYEQYF.